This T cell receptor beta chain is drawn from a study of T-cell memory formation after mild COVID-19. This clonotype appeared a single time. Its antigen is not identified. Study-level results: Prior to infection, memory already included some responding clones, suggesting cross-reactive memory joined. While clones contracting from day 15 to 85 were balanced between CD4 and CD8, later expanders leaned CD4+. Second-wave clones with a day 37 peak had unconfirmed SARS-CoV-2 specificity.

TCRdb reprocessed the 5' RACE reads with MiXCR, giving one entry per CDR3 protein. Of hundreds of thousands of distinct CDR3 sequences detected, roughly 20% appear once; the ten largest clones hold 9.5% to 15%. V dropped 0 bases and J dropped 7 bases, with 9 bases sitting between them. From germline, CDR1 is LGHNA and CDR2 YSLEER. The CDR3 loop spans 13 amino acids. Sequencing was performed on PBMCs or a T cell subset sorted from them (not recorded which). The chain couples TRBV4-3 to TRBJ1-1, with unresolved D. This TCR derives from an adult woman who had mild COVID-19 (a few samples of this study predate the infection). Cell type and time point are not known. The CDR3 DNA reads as TGCGCCAGCAGCCAAGATGGAGACGTTGAAGCTTTCTTT. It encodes CASSQDGDVEAFF.